A selection of T cell receptor beta chains follows, all from one sample in a study of beta chain features in type 1 diabetes. Method: immunoSEQ multiplex PCR; TCRdb's copy keeps in-frame clones and lacks some. The table shows hundreds of thousands of clones, with 13% occurring only once. The sample comprised naive CD4+ T cells from blood. The receptors were sampled from a man younger than 30 with type 1 diabetes. CDR3s include the opening cysteine and the closing phenylalanine or tryptophan. Fields, in order: clone size, D gene, V gene, J gene, CDR3 protein, CDR3 DNA. D genes are given only for firm matches. For some rows the clone size is stated as once, few or many, or as a class when expanded; others skip it.

clone size: .; D gene: TRBD1; V gene: TRBV4-1; J gene: TRBJ2-5; CDR3 protein: CASSPRTGAQETQYF; CDR3 DNA: TGCGCCAGCAGCCCCAGGACAGGGGCCCAAGAGACCCAGTACTTC
clone size: .; D gene: .; V gene: TRBV9; J gene: TRBJ2-3; CDR3 protein: CASSAGADTQYF; CDR3 DNA: TGTGCCAGCAGCGCGGGGGCAGATACGCAGTATTTT
clone size: .; D gene: .; V gene: TRBV10-3; J gene: TRBJ1-2; CDR3 protein: CAGRHSGYGYTF; CDR3 DNA: TGTGCCGGCCGTCACAGCGGCTATGGCTACACCTTC
clone size: few; D gene: .; V gene: TRBV25-1; J gene: TRBJ2-7; CDR3 protein: CASSDRYEQYF; CDR3 DNA: TGTGCCAGCAGTGACCGGTACGAGCAGTACTTC
clone size: few; D gene: .; V gene: TRBV5-1; J gene: TRBJ2-5; CDR3 protein: CASSLSQAQETQYF; CDR3 DNA: TGCGCCAGCAGCTTGAGCCAGGCCCAAGAGACCCAGTACTTC
clone size: .; D gene: TRBD1; V gene: TRBV6-1; J gene: TRBJ1-2; CDR3 protein: CASSDPGQGSPSYGYTF; CDR3 DNA: TGTGCCAGCAGTGACCCGGGACAGGGGTCCCCCTCCTATGGCTACACCTTC
clone size: few; D gene: .; V gene: TRBV5-6; J gene: TRBJ2-2; CDR3 protein: CASNKPSVKTGELFF; CDR3 DNA: TGTGCCAGCAACAAACCCTCGGTGAAAACCGGGGAGCTGTTTTTT
clone size: few; D gene: .; V gene: TRBV5-1; J gene: TRBJ1-1; CDR3 protein: CASSLPDGASEAFF; CDR3 DNA: TGCGCCAGCAGCTTGCCGGACGGAGCATCTGAAGCTTTCTTT
clone size: few; D gene: TRBD1; V gene: TRBV7-9; J gene: TRBJ1-1; CDR3 protein: CASSPRQGLESGAFF; CDR3 DNA: TGTGCCAGCAGCCCCCGACAGGGTTTGGAGAGTGGAGCTTTCTTT
clone size: few; D gene: .; V gene: TRBV27; J gene: TRBJ1-5; CDR3 protein: CASSLSIRGSSNQPQHF; CDR3 DNA: TGTGCCAGCAGTTTATCCATTAGGGGTTCTAGCAATCAGCCCCAGCATTTT
clone size: .; D gene: .; V gene: TRBV20-1; J gene: TRBJ2-1; CDR3 protein: CSASGGIEQFF; CDR3 DNA: TGCAGTGCTTCCGGCGGGATTGAGCAGTTCTTC
clone size: .; D gene: .; V gene: TRBV21-1; J gene: TRBJ2-4; CDR3 protein: CASSNRGAKNIQYF; CDR3 DNA: TGTGCCAGCAGCAATAGGGGCGCCAAAAACATTCAGTACTTC
clone size: .; D gene: TRBD2; V gene: TRBV11-2; J gene: TRBJ2-1; CDR3 protein: CASRLAGVDYNEQFF; CDR3 DNA: TGTGCCAGCAGGCTAGCGGGGGTCGACTACAATGAGCAGTTCTTC
clone size: .; D gene: .; V gene: TRBV2; J gene: TRBJ2-1; CDR3 protein: CASSEVVGLSNEQFF; CDR3 DNA: TGTGCCAGCAGTGAGGTGGTGGGACTGAGCAATGAGCAGTTCTTC
clone size: few; D gene: .; V gene: TRBV25-1; J gene: TRBJ2-1; CDR3 protein: CASSDQESEQFF; CDR3 DNA: TGTGCCAGCAGTGACCAGGAGAGTGAGCAGTTCTTC
clone size: few; D gene: .; V gene: TRBV9; J gene: TRBJ1-1; CDR3 protein: CASSVGLGATNTEAFF; CDR3 DNA: TGTGCCAGCAGCGTAGGATTAGGGGCAACCAACACTGAAGCTTTCTTT
clone size: few; D gene: TRBD1; V gene: TRBV5-6; J gene: TRBJ1-2; CDR3 protein: CASSPRGQGGNGYTF; CDR3 DNA: TGTGCCAGCAGCCCGAGGGGACAGGGTGGGAATGGCTACACCTTC
clone size: few; D gene: .; V gene: TRBV5-4; J gene: TRBJ1-3; CDR3 protein: CASSGFTGTIGNTIYF; CDR3 DNA: TGTGCCAGCAGCGGATTCACCGGGACGATTGGAAACACCATATATTTT
clone size: few; D gene: TRBD1; V gene: TRBV7-7; J gene: TRBJ2-5; CDR3 protein: CASSPGTGGETQYF; CDR3 DNA: TGTGCTAGCAGCCCCGGGACAGGGGGGGAGACCCAGTACTTC
clone size: few; D gene: .; V gene: TRBV25-1; J gene: TRBJ1-2; CDR3 protein: CASKTMEGYTF; CDR3 DNA: TGTGCCAGCAAAACTATGGAGGGCTACACCTTC
clone size: once; D gene: .; V gene: TRBV2; J gene: TRBJ2-7; CDR3 protein: CASGRDRRREQYF; CDR3 DNA: TGTGCCAGTGGACGGGACCGACGTCGGGAGCAGTACTTC
clone size: .; D gene: TRBD2; V gene: TRBV7-2; J gene: TRBJ2-7; CDR3 protein: CASSLSGGSSYEQYF; CDR3 DNA: TGTGCCAGCAGCTTATCCGGGGGGAGCTCCTACGAGCAGTACTTC
clone size: .; D gene: .; V gene: TRBV5-6; J gene: TRBJ2-4; CDR3 protein: CASSSFGRSEDIQYF; CDR3 DNA: TGTGCCAGCAGCTCGTTTGGACGGTCTGAGGACATTCAGTACTTC
clone size: few; D gene: .; V gene: TRBV10-3; J gene: TRBJ2-7; CDR3 protein: CAISEPGGSNEQYF; CDR3 DNA: TGTGCCATCAGTGAGCCCGGGGGATCGAACGAGCAGTACTTC
clone size: .; D gene: TRBD1; V gene: TRBV30; J gene: TRBJ2-7; CDR3 protein: CAWDPGQGSSYEQYF; CDR3 DNA: TGTGCCTGGGACCCAGGACAGGGAAGCTCCTACGAGCAGTACTTC
clone size: .; D gene: .; V gene: TRBV5-1; J gene: TRBJ2-2; CDR3 protein: CASSLYRATGELFF; CDR3 DNA: TGCGCCAGCAGCTTATACAGGGCCACCGGGGAGCTGTTTTTT
clone size: few; D gene: .; V gene: TRBV9; J gene: TRBJ2-3; CDR3 protein: CASSVSVAGSTDTQYF; CDR3 DNA: TGTGCCAGCAGCGTAAGCGTAGCAGGTAGCACAGATACGCAGTATTTT
clone size: .; D gene: .; V gene: TRBV7-4; J gene: TRBJ2-3; CDR3 protein: CASRDFRDIGTDTQYF; CDR3 DNA: TGTGCCAGCAGAGATTTCCGGGACATAGGCACAGATACGCAGTATTTT
clone size: few; D gene: .; V gene: TRBV28; J gene: TRBJ2-4; CDR3 protein: CASSGPLAKNIQYF; CDR3 DNA: TGTGCCAGCAGCGGGCCACTAGCCAAAAACATTCAGTACTTC